The 24 T cell receptor beta chains listed next were all sequenced from one sample in a study of blood T cell repertoires in COVID-19. TCRdb's table, derived via immunoSEQ multiplex PCR, lists solely in-frame clones and lacks some. The sample yields more than 65,000 clones, roughly 73% seen once. Sample: peripheral blood. The receptors shown here come from an older woman with acute or convalescent COVID-19.

The chain couples TRBV19 to TRBJ2-1; 9 bases map to TRBD2. CDR1 and CDR2 (germline): LNHDA, SQIVND (reference sequence). This CDR3 is 14 amino acids long. Unmatched junction bases numbered 12, after V lost 10 bases and J lost 8 bases. The CDR3 DNA follows: TGTGCCACTAGCGGGATTTTGACTCTCCATGAGCAGTTCTTC. It is translated as CATSGILTLHEQFF.

The chain has TRBV3-1 (or the pseudogene TRBV3-2) and TRBJ1-1, with a weak D call TRBD1 (5 bases). Germline loops: CDR1 LGHDT, CDR2 YNNKEL (reference sequence). Trimming removed 3 bases from V and 1 base from J, with 15 bases in between. The CDR3 sequence is 16 residues long. CDR3 sequence reads: CASSQSASGGNTEAFF. As DNA, the CDR3 is TGTGCCAGCAGCCAGTCGGCGAGCGGGGGGAACACTGAAGCTTTCTTT.

The CDR3 DNA reads as TGTGCCAGCAGCTCTATCATCGGGATGAACACTGAAGCTTTCTTT. This sequence encodes CASSSIIGMNTEAFF. J is TRBJ1-1 and V is TRBV13; no clear D. Germline CDR1 reads PRHDT; CDR2 reads FYEKMQ (reference sequence). V lost 4 bases, J lost 0 bases, and 12 bases lay in between. The CDR3 is 15 residues long.

The CDR3 here is CASKRFTEAFF. The CDR3 region has the DNA TGTGCCAGTAAGAGGTTCACTGAAGCTTTCTTT. The J gene is TRBJ1-1, the V gene TRBV19; D gene uncertain. V was cut by 7 bases and J by 4 bases, with 7 bases left in between. The CDR3 is made up of 11 amino acids. Germline CDR1 is LNHDA and CDR2 is SQIVND (reference sequence).

The chain has TRBV7-2 and TRBJ1-3, with TRBD1 identical over 8 bases. V shed 1 base and J 0 bases; nucleotides not matched to a gene: 5. The CDR3 loop spans 17 amino acids. Germline CDR1 and CDR2: SGHTA and FQGNSA. The CDR3 nucleotides read TGTGCCAGCAGCTTAGACAGGGGGTCCTTCTCTGGAAACACCATATATTTT. It encodes CASSLDRGSFSGNTIYF.

The V call is TRBV6-5, the J call TRBJ2-3; D unresolved. The CDR3 has 13 amino acids. V was cut by 2 bases and J by 0 bases, with 3 bases left in between. Per germline, CDR1 MNHEY and CDR2 SVGAGI. The CDR3 bases are TGTGCCAGCAGTTACACTAGCACAGATACGCAGTATTTT. Protein product: CASSYTSTDTQYF.

The rearrangement joins TRBV12-3 or TRBV12-4 to TRBJ1-6; D is uncertain. The CDR3 sequence is 13 residues long. Trimming shortened V by 0 bases and J by 8 bases, and 5 bases separated the two germline ends. The CDR3 DNA reads as TGTGCCAGCAGTTTAGCGCCGGATTCACCCCTCCACTTT. This codes for CASSLAPDSPLHF.

The chain recombines TRBV7-9 with TRBJ2-7, with D perhaps matching TRBD2 (5 bases). Germline CDR1 is SEHNR and CDR2 is FQNEAQ (reference sequence). Trimming removed 4 bases at V and 2 bases at J, with 15 bases between. The CDR3 length is 15 residues. The CDR3 DNA follows: TGTGCCAGCAGCTCTACACAGTGGAGGCCCTACGAGCAGTACTTC. Amino acid sequence: CASSSTQWRPYEQYF.

In its sample, this clone was seen a few times. The chain is built from TRBV29-1 and TRBJ2-1; 13 nucleotides align to TRBD2. V lost 7 bases, J lost 4 bases, and 7 bases stayed unmatched. Germline V CDR1 and CDR2: SQVTM, ANQGSEA. The CDR3 runs 15 residues. CDR3 residues: CSARLAGGLYNEQFF. DNA of the CDR3: TGCAGCGCCCGACTAGCGGGGGGCCTTTACAATGAGCAGTTCTTC.

The chain links TRBV29-1 to TRBJ1-2; TRBD1 might be the D (5 bases). V lost 4 bases and J lost 2, with 14 bases in between. Germline CDR1 SQVTM, CDR2 ANQGSEA. CDR3 length: 14 residues. CDR3 protein: CSVAPTRGNYGYTF. Here the CDR3 DNA reads TGCAGCGTTGCCCCGACTCGGGGGAACTATGGCTACACCTTC.

Here the CDR3 DNA reads TGTGCCAGCCTTGGAGATGTAGGCTCCTACAATGAGCAGTTCTTC. Protein: CASLGDVGSYNEQFF. V gene TRBV7-2 combines with J gene TRBJ2-1; D is ambiguous. The V and J ends lost 8 bases and 0 bases respectively, with 14 bases between them. CDR3 size: 15 residues. Looked up from germline, CDR1 is SGHTA and CDR2 is FQGNSA.

This clone was seen at least ten times. The chain combines TRBV11-3 with TRBJ1-2; 8 nucleotides match TRBD1. Per the germline V gene, CDR1 is SGHNT and CDR2 is YENEEA. The CDR3 is 19 amino acids. Trimming removed 5 bases from V and 0 bases from J; junction bases left unmatched: 17. CDR3 sequence: CASSPDRGASVKTNYGYTF. The CDR3, as DNA: TGTGCCAGCAGCCCCGACAGGGGTGCTTCGGTGAAAACTAACTATGGCTACACCTTC.

The chain has TRBV5-1 and TRBJ2-3; TRBD2 matches at 8 bases. Losses at the gene ends were 0 bases for V and 9 bases for J; bases not matched to a gene: 15. Germline CDR1 reads SGHRS; CDR2 reads YFSETQ. The CDR3 has 17 amino acids. CDR3 nucleotides: TGCGCCAGCAGCTTGGGAGGGAGCGGGGGCCCTCAGGGGACGCAGTATTTT. Translated, it gives CASSLGGSGGPQGTQYF.

V usage is TRBV5-1 and J usage is TRBJ2-3; TRBD1 matches at 7 bases. V lost 4 bases to trimming and J lost 2 bases; unmatched junction nucleotides: 4. The CDR3 extends over 14 amino acids. Germline lookup yields CDR1 SGHRS and CDR2 YFSETQ. CDR3 loop: CASSLGQVTDTQYF. CDR3 sequence (DNA): TGCGCCAGCAGCCTTGGACAGGTCACAGATACGCAGTATTTT.

This chain joins TRBV27 and TRBJ1-2; 12 bases line up with TRBD1. The CDR3 loop spans 16 amino acids. With 6 bases clipped from V and 12 bases from J, the junction kept 17 bases outside the gene matches. CDR1 is MNHEY, CDR2 SMNVEV, per germline (reference sequence). As DNA, the CDR3 is TGTGCCAGCAGCTCCGCCGGGACAGGGGGCCCAGCAGGGCACACCTTC. It is translated as CASSSAGTGGPAGHTF.

The J gene is TRBJ2-5, the V gene TRBV2; maybe TRBD2 (6 bases). Trimming stripped 3 bases from V and 5 bases from J, with 19 bases between. Germline CDR1 is SNHLY and CDR2 is FYNNEI. The CDR3 runs to 16 residues. The CDR3 sequence is CASSDGLLAGGETQYF. The CDR3 bases are TGTGCCAGCAGTGACGGACTACTAGCTGGCGGGGAGACCCAGTACTTC.

The V and J genes are TRBV5-4 and TRBJ1-2; D is possibly TRBD1 (6 bases). The CDR3 covers 15 residues. Trimming cost V 3 bases and J 7 bases, with 19 bases left between them. In germline, CDR1 is SGHNT, CDR2 YYREEE (reference sequence). The CDR3 DNA is TGTGCCAGCAGCTCAACACAGGGATCGTTGGGTGGCTACACCTTC. Encoded protein: CASSSTQGSLGGYTF.

V usage is TRBV5-4 and J usage is TRBJ1-1; D is perhaps TRBD1 (6 bases). The CDR3 has 12 residues. Germline V gene sequence: CDR1 SGHNT, CDR2 YYREEE (reference sequence). The V end was cut by 1 base, the J end by 8 bases, with 9 bases between. The CDR3 bases are TGTGCCAGCAGCTTGCGGCAGGGGGAAGCTTTCTTT. Residues: CASSLRQGEAFF. The whole variable domain, remainder taken from reference TRBV5-4 and TRBJ1-1, is ETGVTQSPTHLIKTRGQQVTLRCSSQSGHNTVSWYQQALGQGPQFIFQYYREEENGRGNFPPRFSGLQFPNYSSELNVNALELDDSALYLCASSLRQGEAFFGQGTRLTVV.

V and J are TRBV9 and TRBJ2-3; D may be TRBD1 (6 bases). Germline V CDR1 and CDR2: SGDLS, YYNGEE. This CDR3 contains 14 residues. Trimming cost V 3 bases and J 11 bases, with 19 bases left between them. CDR3 nucleotide sequence: TGTGCCAGCAGCGGCCGATCCGGGACACCCGAGCAGTATTTT. Translated, it gives CASSGRSGTPEQYF.

This chain joins TRBV9 and TRBJ1-6; D is perhaps TRBD1 (6 bases). This CDR3 has 14 residues. The V gene lost 3 bases and the J gene lost 9 bases, with 13 bases spanning the gap. Looked up from germline, CDR1 is SGDLS and CDR2 is YYNGEE. CDR3 sequence reads: CASSGQGRGSPLHF. The CDR3 DNA reads TGTGCCAGCAGCGGGCAGGGGAGAGGTTCACCCCTCCACTTT.

The chain has TRBV6-5 and TRBJ1-2; 9 bases are a match to TRBD1. The germline gives CDR1 MNHEY, CDR2 SVGAGI. This CDR3 contains 15 residues. Germline trimming cut 7 bases from V and 3 bases from J; bases unmatched to any gene: 9. The chain's CDR3 is CASTLGGDRDYGYTF. The CDR3 region has the DNA TGTGCCAGCACCCTAGGGGGGGACAGGGACTATGGCTACACCTTC.

This clone has a single count. The chain recombines TRBV18 with TRBJ1-2; D remains ambiguous. CDR1 and CDR2 from the germline V gene are KGHSH and LQKENI. The CDR3 covers 13 residues. The ends were cut back, 2 bases at V and 8 bases at J, with 12 bases in the middle. The CDR3 DNA is TGTGCCAGCTCACCAACGGAGGAAGTGGGCTACACCTTC. Its translation is CASSPTEEVGYTF.

V is TRBV5-6 and J is TRBJ2-1; TRBD2 aligns across 10 bases. The CDR3 has 16 residues. Germline loops: CDR1 SGHDT, CDR2 YYEEEE. The trim removed 4 bases at V and 4 bases at J, leaving 8 bases unmatched. The CDR3 protein is CASSRGLAGAYNEQFF. As DNA, the CDR3 is TGTGCCAGCAGCCGGGGGCTAGCGGGGGCGTACAATGAGCAGTTCTTC.

The chain employs TRBV24-1 and TRBJ2-3, with TRBD1 matching over 7 bases. CDR1 is KGHDR and CDR2 is SFDVKD in the germline V gene. The ends lost 6 bases at V and 2 bases at J; junction bases unmatched: 16. The CDR3 consists of 18 residues. The CDR3 reads CATSPGRQGAVVTDTQYF. DNA for the CDR3: TGTGCCACCAGTCCGGGGAGACAGGGAGCGGTGGTCACAGATACGCAGTATTTT.